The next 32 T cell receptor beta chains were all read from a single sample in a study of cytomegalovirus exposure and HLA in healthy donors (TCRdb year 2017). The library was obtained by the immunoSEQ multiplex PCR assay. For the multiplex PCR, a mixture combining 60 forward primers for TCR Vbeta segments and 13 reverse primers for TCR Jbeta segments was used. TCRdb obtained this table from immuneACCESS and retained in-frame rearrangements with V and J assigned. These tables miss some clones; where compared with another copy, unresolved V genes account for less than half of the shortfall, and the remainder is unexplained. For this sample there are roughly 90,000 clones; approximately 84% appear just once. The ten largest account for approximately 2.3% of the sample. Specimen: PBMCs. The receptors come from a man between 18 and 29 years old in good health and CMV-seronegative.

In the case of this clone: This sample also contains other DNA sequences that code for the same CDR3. CDR3 bases: TGCGCCAGCAGCTTGGGATCGGGCAATGAGCAGTTCTTC. It codes for CASSLGSGNEQFF. This rearrangement joins TRBV5-1 to TRBJ2-1; D is uncertain. CDR3 size: 13 residues. V was pared by 0 bases and J by 6 bases, with 7 bases between. The germline gives CDR1 SGHRS, CDR2 YFSETQ.

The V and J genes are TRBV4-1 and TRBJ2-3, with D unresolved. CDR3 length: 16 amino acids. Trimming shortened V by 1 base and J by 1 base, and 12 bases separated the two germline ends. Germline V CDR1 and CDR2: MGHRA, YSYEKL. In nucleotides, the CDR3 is TGCGCCAGCAGCCAAGGATCGGAGATCGGCACAGATACGCAGTATTTT. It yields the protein CASSQGSEIGTDTQYF.

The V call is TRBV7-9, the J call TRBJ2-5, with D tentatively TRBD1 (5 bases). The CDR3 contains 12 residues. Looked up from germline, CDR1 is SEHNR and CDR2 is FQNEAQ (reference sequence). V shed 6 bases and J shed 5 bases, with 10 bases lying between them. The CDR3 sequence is CASSLNRETQYF. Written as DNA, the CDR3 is TGTGCCAGCAGTCTAAACAGGGAGACCCAGTACTTC.

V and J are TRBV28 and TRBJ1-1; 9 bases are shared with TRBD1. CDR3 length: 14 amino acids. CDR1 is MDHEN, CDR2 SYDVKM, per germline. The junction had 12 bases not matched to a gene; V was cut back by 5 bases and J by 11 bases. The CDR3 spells CASSPGTGTLWAFF. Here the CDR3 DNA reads TGTGCCAGCAGTCCCGGGACAGGGACCTTGTGGGCTTTCTTT.

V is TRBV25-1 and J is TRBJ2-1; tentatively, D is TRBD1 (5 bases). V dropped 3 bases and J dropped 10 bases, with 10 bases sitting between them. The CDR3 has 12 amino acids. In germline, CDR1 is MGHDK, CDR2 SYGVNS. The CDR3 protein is CASSDRVWEQFF. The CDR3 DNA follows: TGTGCCAGCAGTGACAGGGTTTGGGAGCAGTTCTTC.

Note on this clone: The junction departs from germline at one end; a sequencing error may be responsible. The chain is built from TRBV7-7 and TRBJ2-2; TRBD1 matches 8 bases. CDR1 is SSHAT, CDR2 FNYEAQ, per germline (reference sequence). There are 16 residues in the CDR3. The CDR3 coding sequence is TGTGCTAGCAGCCAGGGGGGACAGGCGAACACCGGGGAGCTGTTTTTT. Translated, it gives CASSQGGQANTGELFF.

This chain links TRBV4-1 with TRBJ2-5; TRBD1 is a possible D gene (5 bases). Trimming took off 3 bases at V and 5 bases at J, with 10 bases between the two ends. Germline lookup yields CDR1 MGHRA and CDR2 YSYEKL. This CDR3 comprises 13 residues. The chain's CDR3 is CASSQGPWETQYF. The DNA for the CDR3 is TGCGCCAGCAGCCAGGGGCCTTGGGAGACCCAGTACTTC.

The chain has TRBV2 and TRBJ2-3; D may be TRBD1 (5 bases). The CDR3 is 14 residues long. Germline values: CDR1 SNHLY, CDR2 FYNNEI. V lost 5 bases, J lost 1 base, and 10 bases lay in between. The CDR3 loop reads CASSWTRRTDTQYF. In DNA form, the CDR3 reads TGTGCCAGCAGTTGGACACGCCGCACAGATACGCAGTATTTT.

DNA for the CDR3: TGTGCCAGCTCACCAGTCGGGACAGGGAGCACAGATACGCAGTATTTT. This gives the protein CASSPVGTGSTDTQYF. This chain connects TRBV18 to TRBJ2-3, with 9 bases aligning to TRBD1. The V gene's germline CDR1 is KGHSH and CDR2 LQKENI. The CDR3 contains 16 residues. V was clipped by 2 bases and J by 0 bases; unmatched bases: 3.

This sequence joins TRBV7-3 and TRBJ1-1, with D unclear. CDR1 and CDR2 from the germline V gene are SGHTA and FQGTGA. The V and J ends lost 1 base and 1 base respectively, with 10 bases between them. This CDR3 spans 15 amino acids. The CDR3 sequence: CASSLNPWRNTEAFF. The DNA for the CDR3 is TGTGCCAGCAGCTTAAACCCGTGGAGGAACACTGAAGCTTTCTTT.

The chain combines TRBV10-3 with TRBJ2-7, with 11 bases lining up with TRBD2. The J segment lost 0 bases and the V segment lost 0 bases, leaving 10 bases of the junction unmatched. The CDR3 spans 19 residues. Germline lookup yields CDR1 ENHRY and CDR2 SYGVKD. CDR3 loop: CAISESPSRTSGPSYEQYF. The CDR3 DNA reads TGTGCCATCAGTGAGTCCCCTAGCCGGACTAGCGGGCCCTCCTACGAGCAGTACTTC.

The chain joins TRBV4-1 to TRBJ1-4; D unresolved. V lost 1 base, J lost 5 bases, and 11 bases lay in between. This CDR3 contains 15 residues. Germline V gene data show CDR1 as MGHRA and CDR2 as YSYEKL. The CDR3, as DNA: TGCGCCAGCAGCCAAGCTATGTCTTGGAATGAAAAACTGTTTTTT. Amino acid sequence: CASSQAMSWNEKLFF.

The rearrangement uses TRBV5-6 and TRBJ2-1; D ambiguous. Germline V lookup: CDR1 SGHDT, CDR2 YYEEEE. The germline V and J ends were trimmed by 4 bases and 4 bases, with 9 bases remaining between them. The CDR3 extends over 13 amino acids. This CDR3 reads CASSLWRYNEQFF. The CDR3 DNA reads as TGTGCCAGCAGCCTCTGGCGGTACAATGAGCAGTTCTTC.

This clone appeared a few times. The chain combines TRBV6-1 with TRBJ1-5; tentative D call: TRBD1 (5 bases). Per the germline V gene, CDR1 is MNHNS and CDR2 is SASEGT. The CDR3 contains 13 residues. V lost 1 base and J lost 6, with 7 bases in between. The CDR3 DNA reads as TGTGCCAGCAGTGAAGGGGGGGGTCAGCCCCAGCATTTT. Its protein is CASSEGGGQPQHF.

The CDR3 is CASNKQGVETQYF. The CDR3 bases are TGTGCCAGTAACAAACAGGGGGTAGAGACCCAGTACTTC. The V gene is TRBV19, the J gene TRBJ2-5; 8 bases match TRBD1. The germline V gene encodes CDR1 LNHDA and CDR2 SQIVND (reference sequence). This CDR3 region has 13 residues. The ends lost 7 bases at V and 4 bases at J; junction bases unmatched: 5.

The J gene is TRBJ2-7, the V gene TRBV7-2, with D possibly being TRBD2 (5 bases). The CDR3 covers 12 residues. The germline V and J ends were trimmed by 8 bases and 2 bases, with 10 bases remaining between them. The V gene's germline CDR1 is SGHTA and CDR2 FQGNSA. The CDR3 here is CASGSATYEQYF. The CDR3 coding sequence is TGTGCCAGCGGGAGCGCTACCTACGAGCAGTACTTC.

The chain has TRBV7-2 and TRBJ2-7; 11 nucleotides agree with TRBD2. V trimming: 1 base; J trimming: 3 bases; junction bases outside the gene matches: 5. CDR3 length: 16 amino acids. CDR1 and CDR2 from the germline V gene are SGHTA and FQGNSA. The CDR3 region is CASSLGPLAGGYEQYF. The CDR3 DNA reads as TGTGCCAGCAGCTTAGGGCCTCTAGCGGGAGGCTACGAGCAGTACTTC.

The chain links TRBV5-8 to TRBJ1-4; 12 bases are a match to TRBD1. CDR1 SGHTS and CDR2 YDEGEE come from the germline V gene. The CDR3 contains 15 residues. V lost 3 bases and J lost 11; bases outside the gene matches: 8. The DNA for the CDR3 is TGTGCCAGCAGCTATCCGGGACAGGGGGCGGGCAAACTGTTTTTT. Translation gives CASSYPGQGAGKLFF.

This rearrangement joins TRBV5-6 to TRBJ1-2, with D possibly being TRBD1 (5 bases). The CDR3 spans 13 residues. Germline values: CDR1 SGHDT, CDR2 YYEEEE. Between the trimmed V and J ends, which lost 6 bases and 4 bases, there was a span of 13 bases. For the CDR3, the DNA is TGTGCCAGCAATGGAGCAGGGATCTATGGCTACACCTTC. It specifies CASNGAGIYGYTF.

Here the CDR3 reads CASSFAGTGVRQPQHF. The CDR3 nucleotides read TGTGCCAGCAGTTTTGCAGGGACAGGGGTTCGACAGCCCCAGCATTTT. The chain couples TRBV27 to TRBJ1-5; TRBD1 aligns across 10 bases. Germline V lookup: CDR1 MNHEY, CDR2 SMNVEV (reference sequence). This CDR3 has 16 residues. V was pared by 3 bases and J by 7 bases, with 9 bases of the junction left unmatched.

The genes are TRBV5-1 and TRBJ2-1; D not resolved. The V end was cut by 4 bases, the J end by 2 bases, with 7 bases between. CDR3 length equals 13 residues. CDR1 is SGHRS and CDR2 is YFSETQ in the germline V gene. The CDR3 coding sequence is TGCGCCAGCAGCCCCCGTGCCTACAATGAGCAGTTCTTC. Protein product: CASSPRAYNEQFF.

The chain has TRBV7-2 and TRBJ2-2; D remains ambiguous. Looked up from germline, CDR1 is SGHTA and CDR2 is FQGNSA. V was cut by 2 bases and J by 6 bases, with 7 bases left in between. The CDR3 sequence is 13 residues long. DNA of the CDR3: TGTGCCAGCAGCTTACGTTTTGCCGGGGAGCTGTTTTTT. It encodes CASSLRFAGELFF.

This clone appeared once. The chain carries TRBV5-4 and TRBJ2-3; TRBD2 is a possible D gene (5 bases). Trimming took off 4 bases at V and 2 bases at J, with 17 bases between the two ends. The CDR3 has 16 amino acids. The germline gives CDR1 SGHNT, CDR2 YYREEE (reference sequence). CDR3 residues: CASSPARGDFTDTQYF. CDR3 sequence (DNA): TGTGCCAGCAGCCCGGCACGGGGTGACTTCACAGATACGCAGTATTTT. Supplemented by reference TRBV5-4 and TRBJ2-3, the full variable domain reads ETGVTQSPTHLIKTRGQQVTLRCSSQSGHNTVSWYQQALGQGPQFIFQYYREEENGRGNFPPRFSGLQFPNYSSELNVNALELDDSALYLCASSPARGDFTDTQYFGPGTRLTVL.

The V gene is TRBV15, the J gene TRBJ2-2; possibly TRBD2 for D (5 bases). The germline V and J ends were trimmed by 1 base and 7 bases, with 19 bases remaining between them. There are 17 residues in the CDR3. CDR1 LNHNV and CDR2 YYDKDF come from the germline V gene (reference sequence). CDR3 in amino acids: CATSRAFRGSVGGELFF. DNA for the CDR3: TGTGCCACCAGCAGAGCATTTCGAGGGAGTGTCGGCGGGGAGCTGTTTTTT.

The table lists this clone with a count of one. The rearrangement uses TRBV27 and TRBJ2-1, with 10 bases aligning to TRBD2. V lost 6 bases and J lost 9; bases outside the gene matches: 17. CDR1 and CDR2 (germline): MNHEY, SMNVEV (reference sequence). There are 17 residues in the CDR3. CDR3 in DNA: TGTGCCAGCAGCCTTCCCCCCGTTCCGAGCGGGAGGGCTGAGCAGTTCTTC. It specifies CASSLPPVPSGRAEQFF.

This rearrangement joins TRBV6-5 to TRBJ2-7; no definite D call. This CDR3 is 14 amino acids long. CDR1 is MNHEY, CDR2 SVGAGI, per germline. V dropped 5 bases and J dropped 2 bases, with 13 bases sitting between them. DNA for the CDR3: TGTGCCAGCAGTATCGGTGGGCAGACCTACGAGCAGTACTTC. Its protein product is CASSIGGQTYEQYF.

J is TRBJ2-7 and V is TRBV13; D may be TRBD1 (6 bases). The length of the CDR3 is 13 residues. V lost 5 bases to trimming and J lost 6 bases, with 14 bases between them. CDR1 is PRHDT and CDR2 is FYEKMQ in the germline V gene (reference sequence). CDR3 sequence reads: CASSRTAAFEQYF. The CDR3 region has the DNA TGTGCCAGCAGCAGGACAGCCGCCTTCGAGCAGTACTTC.

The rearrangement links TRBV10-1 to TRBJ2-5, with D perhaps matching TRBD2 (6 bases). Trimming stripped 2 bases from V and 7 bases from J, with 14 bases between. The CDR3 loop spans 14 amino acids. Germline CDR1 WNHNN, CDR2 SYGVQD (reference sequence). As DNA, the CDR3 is TGCGCCAGCAGTGAGGGACTACTGGGGGGGACCCAGTACTTC. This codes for CASSEGLLGGTQYF.

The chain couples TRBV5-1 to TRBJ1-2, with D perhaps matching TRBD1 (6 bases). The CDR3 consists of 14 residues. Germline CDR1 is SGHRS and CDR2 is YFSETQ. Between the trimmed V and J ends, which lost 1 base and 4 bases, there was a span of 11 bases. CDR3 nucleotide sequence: TGCGCCAGCAGCTTGACAGGGAAACCCTATGGCTACACCTTC. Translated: CASSLTGKPYGYTF.

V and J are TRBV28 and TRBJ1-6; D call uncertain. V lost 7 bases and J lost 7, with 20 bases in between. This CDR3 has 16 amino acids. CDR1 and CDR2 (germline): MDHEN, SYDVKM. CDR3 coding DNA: TGTGCCAGCATCCAACTCGGGGAGGCGAGGAATTCACCCCTCCACTTT. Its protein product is CASIQLGEARNSPLHF.

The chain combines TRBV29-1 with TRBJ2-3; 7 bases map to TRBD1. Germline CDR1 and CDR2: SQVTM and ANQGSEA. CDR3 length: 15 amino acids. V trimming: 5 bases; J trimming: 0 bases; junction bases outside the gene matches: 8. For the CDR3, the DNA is TGCAGCGTTTGCACCACAGGGGCCAGCACAGATACGCAGTATTTT. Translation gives CSVCTTGASTDTQYF.

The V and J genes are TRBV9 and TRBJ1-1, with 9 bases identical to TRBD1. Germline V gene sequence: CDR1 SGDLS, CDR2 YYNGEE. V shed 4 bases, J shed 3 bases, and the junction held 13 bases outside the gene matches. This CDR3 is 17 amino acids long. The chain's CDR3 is CASSYGQGSRGDTEAFF. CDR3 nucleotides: TGTGCCAGCAGCTACGGACAGGGGTCTCGGGGGGACACTGAAGCTTTCTTT.